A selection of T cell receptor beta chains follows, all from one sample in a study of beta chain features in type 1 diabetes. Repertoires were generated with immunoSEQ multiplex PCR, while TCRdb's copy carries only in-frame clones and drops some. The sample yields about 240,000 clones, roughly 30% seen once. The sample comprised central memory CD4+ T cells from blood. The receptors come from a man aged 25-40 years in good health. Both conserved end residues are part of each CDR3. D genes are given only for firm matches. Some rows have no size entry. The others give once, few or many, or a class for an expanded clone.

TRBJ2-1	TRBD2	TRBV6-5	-	TGTGCCAGCAGTTACTCTAGCGGGAGGCCCAATGAGCAGTTCTTC	CASSYSSGRPNEQFF
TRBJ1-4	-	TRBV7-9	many	TGTGCCAGCCGTCGGGGGAATGAAAAACTGTTTTTT	CASRRGNEKLFF
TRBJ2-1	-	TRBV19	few	TGTGCCTGCAGTGTGGGGGTTTACAATGAGCAGTTCTTC	CACSVGVYNEQFF
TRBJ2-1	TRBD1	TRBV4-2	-	TGTGCCAGCAGCCAAGATCCCCGGGACAGGGTGGCCTACAATGAGCAGTTCTTC	CASSQDPRDRVAYNEQFF
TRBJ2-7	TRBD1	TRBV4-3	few	TGCGCCAGCAGCCAACCCGGACAGGGGAGGGACGAGCAGTACTTC	CASSQPGQGRDEQYF
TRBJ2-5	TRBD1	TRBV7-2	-	TGTGCCAGCAGCTTAGGGGGGACAGGGAAAGAGACCCAGTACTTC	CASSLGGTGKETQYF
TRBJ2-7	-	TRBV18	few	TGTGCCGGTAGCGAGCAGTACTTC	CAGSEQYF
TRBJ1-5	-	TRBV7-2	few	TGTGCCAGCAGCTCCGGGACCTTATCTCAGCCCCAGCATTTT	CASSSGTLSQPQHF
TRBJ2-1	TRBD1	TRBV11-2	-	TGTGCCAGCAGCCTAGGACAGGCTCCGGGGAATGAGCAGTTCTTC	CASSLGQAPGNEQFF
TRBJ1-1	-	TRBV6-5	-	TGTGCCAGCAGATTCCCTCGTTTTAATGAAGCTTTCTTT	CASRFPRFNEAFF
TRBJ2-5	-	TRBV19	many	TGTGCCAGTAGCCGTACAGGGTACCAAGAGACCCAGTACTTC	CASSRTGYQETQYF
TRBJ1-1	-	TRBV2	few	TGTGCCAGCAACACAGGGCCTGGAACTGAAGCTTTCTTT	CASNTGPGTEAFF
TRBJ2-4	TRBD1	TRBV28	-	TGTGCCAGCAGTCAATCGGGACAGGGAGGGAACATTCAGTACTTC	CASSQSGQGGNIQYF
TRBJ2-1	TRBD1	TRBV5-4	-	TGTGCCAGCAGCCCCCGGGCAGGGGGATACAATGAGCAGTTCTTC	CASSPRAGGYNEQFF
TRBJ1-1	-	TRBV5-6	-	TGTGCCAGCAGCTTGAATCCTCTGGCTGAAGCTTTCTTT	CASSLNPLAEAFF
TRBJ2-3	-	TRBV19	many	TGTGCCAGTAGTACCGACCCGGGGAGAGATACGCAGTATTTT	CASSTDPGRDTQYF
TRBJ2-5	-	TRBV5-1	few	TGCGCCAGCAGCCCGCGACAACAGGGTCCCTACTCAGCCGAGTACTTC	CASSPRQQGPYSAEYF
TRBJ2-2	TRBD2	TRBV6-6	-	TGTGCCACAGCGCTAGCGGTCGGGGAGCTGTTTTTT	CATALAVGELFF
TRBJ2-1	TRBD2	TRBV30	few	TGTGCCTGGAAGGAGAAGCGGGGGGGTTTCTATGAGCAGTTCTTC	CAWKEKRGGFYEQFF
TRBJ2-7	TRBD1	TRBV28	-	TGTGCCAGCACCCAATCACAGGGGGCCTTAATCGAGCAGTACTTC	CASTQSQGALIEQYF
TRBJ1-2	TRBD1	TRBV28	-	TGTGCCAGCAGTGGTAACAGGGGGAATGGCTACACCTTC	CASSGNRGNGYTF